Below are 17 T cell receptor beta chains sequenced from a single sample in a study of radiation and T cells in renal cell carcinoma. Time point here: blood 2 weeks post-SBRT. Noted treatment: 15 Gy SBRT to primary tumor, nephrectomy 4 weeks later. Measured with immunoSEQ multiplex PCR; TCRdb has only the in-frame clones, and not every one. Of some 120,000 clones in the sample, 88% were seen once. The starting material was blood, obtained from a patient whose treatment included radiotherapy and nephrectomy. These TCRs come from a woman in her sixties or seventies with renal cell carcinoma.

The chain links TRBV27 to TRBJ1-6, with 8 bases lining up with TRBD1. After removal of 5 bases from V and 8 bases from J, the junction contained 8 bases not matched to a gene. Germline values: CDR1 MNHEY, CDR2 SMNVEV (reference sequence). The CDR3 has 15 residues. The CDR3 loop reads CASSLPGGRDSPLHF. The CDR3 region has the DNA TGTGCCAGCAGTCTCCCAGGGGGCAGGGATTCACCCCTCCACTTT.

The V and J genes are TRBV7-8 and TRBJ2-5; D unresolved. Looked up from germline, CDR1 is SGHVS and CDR2 is FQNEAQ. Trimming shortened V by 0 bases and J by 3 bases, and 11 bases separated the two germline ends. CDR3 length: 15 amino acids. CDR3 sequence (DNA): TGTGCCAGCAGCTTAGCAGGACGCTCAAAAGAGACCCAGTACTTC. This encodes CASSLAGRSKETQYF.

V is TRBV19 and J is TRBJ1-1, with 9 bases matching TRBD1. Germline trimming cut 10 bases from V and 1 base from J; bases unmatched to any gene: 10. The CDR3 has 15 residues. CDR1 is LNHDA, CDR2 SQIVND, per germline (reference sequence). Here the CDR3 reads CATKRDRVTNTEAFF. The CDR3 bases are TGTGCCACCAAGAGGGACAGGGTTACGAACACTGAAGCTTTCTTT. Filled out from reference TRBV19 and TRBJ1-1, the complete variable domain reads DGGITQSPKYLFRKEGQNVTLSCEQNLNHDAMYWYRQDPGQGLRLIYYSQIVNDFQKGDIAEGYSVSREKKESFPLTVTSAQKNPTAFYLCATKRDRVTNTEAFFGQGTRLTVV.

This clone was seen once. The chain is built from TRBV5-4 and TRBJ2-1; 8 bases align to TRBD2. The CDR3 covers 16 residues. Per germline, CDR1 SGHNT and CDR2 YYREEE (reference sequence). V trimming: 4 bases; J trimming: 3 bases; junction bases outside the gene matches: 9. The CDR3 DNA is TGTGCCAGCAGCCACGGGCTGCGGGGGGTCTACAATGAGCAGTTCTTC. This codes for CASSHGLRGVYNEQFF.

V gene TRBV4-2 combines with J gene TRBJ1-6; D unresolved. CDR3 length: 15 residues. V gave up 1 base and J gave up 7 bases, with 11 bases separating them. CDR1 and CDR2 from the germline V gene are LGHNA and YNFKEQ. In nucleotides, the CDR3 is TGTGCCAGCAGCCAAGCCGGGTTTGGGAATTCACCCCTCCACTTT. The encoded protein is CASSQAGFGNSPLHF.

The chain links TRBV5-1 to TRBJ1-2; the D gene is possibly TRBD1 (5 bases). The V end was cut by 0 bases, the J end by 4 bases, with 19 bases between. The germline V gene encodes CDR1 SGHRS and CDR2 YFSETQ. The CDR3 length is 17 residues. This CDR3 reads CASSLAPAGKYGYGYTF. In DNA, the CDR3 is TGCGCCAGCAGCTTGGCTCCGGCAGGGAAATACGGCTATGGCTACACCTTC.

The chain recombines TRBV4-3 with TRBJ1-2; no definite D call. V dropped 3 bases and J dropped 2 bases, with 13 bases sitting between them. CDR1 is LGHNA, CDR2 YSLEER, per germline. CDR3 length: 15 amino acids. The CDR3 nucleotides are TGCGCCAGCAGCCAGGAAGTTGGGAGGAACTATGGCTACACCTTC. Translation: CASSQEVGRNYGYTF.

V usage is TRBV7-9 and J usage is TRBJ1-6; D uncertain. Germline loops: CDR1 SEHNR, CDR2 FQNEAQ (reference sequence). Trimming removed 7 bases at V and 9 bases at J, with 10 bases between. The CDR3 is made up of 12 amino acids. The CDR3 region has the DNA TGTGCCAGCAATTTTATTGGTTCACCCCTCCACTTT. Residues: CASNFIGSPLHF.

The chain employs TRBV2 and TRBJ1-1; 9 bases align to TRBD1. The length of the CDR3 is 14 residues. V lost 4 bases, J lost 1 base, and 1 base stayed unmatched. Germline values: CDR1 SNHLY, CDR2 FYNNEI. The CDR3 region is CASSVDRGNTEAFF. The CDR3 region has the DNA TGTGCCAGCAGTGTGGACAGGGGGAACACTGAAGCTTTCTTT.

The V call is TRBV30, the J call TRBJ1-6, with D hard to call. Trimming stripped 3 bases from V and 7 bases from J, with 16 bases between. The germline CDR1 and CDR2 sequences are GTSNPN and SVGIG (reference sequence). The CDR3 consists of 15 residues. The CDR3 DNA reads as TGTGCCTGGAGCCGCGGGCCTGACGGGAATTCACCCCTCCACTTT. Its translation is CAWSRGPDGNSPLHF. Supplemented by reference TRBV30 and TRBJ1-6, the full variable domain reads SQTIHQWPATLVQPVGSPLSLECTVEGTSNPNLYWYRQAAGRGLQLLFYSVGIGQISSEVPQNLSASRPQDRQFILSSKKLLLSDSGFYLCAWSRGPDGNSPLHFGNGTRLTVT.

This clone showed up just a few times. The chain has TRBV6-1 and TRBJ1-5; 7 nucleotides line up with TRBD1. Germline CDR1 and CDR2: MNHNS and SASEGT. The CDR3 has 15 amino acids. V lost 7 bases, J lost 7 bases, and 13 bases stayed unmatched. CDR3 DNA: TGTGCCAGCAACAAAGAGACAGGGATCTGGCAGCCCCAGCATTTT. Translation: CASNKETGIWQPQHF.

This clone was counted once. J is TRBJ1-6 and V is TRBV5-1; 10 bases align to TRBD1. Germline V gives CDR1 SGHRS, CDR2 YFSETQ. Losses at the gene ends were 6 bases for V and 7 bases for J; bases not matched to a gene: 16. The CDR3 length is 18 residues. The CDR3 protein is CASKMGQGSPGGNSPLHF. The CDR3 DNA sequence: TGCGCCAGCAAGATGGGACAGGGGAGTCCGGGAGGGAATTCACCCCTCCACTTT.

This clone was counted a few times. The CDR3 DNA sequence: TGCGCCAGCAGCAAGGGACAGGCCGTGGGCTATGGCTACACCTTC. This translates into CASSKGQAVGYGYTF. V is TRBV5-1 and J is TRBJ1-2, with 8 bases that match TRBD1. The CDR3 spans 15 residues. The junction had 9 bases not matched to a gene; V was cut back by 4 bases and J by 4 bases. Germline CDR1 SGHRS, CDR2 YFSETQ. The whole variable domain, filled in from reference TRBV5-1 and TRBJ1-2, reads KAGVTQTPRYLIKTRGQQVTLSCSPISGHRSVSWYQQTPGQGLQFLFEYFSETQRNKGNFPGRFSGRQFSNSRSEMNVSTLELGDSALYLCASSKGQAVGYGYTFGSGTRLTVV.

This clone was seen just once. This chain uses TRBV7-9 with TRBJ2-7; D gene uncertain. The CDR3 runs to 12 residues. Germline assignment: CDR1 SEHNR and CDR2 FQNEAQ (reference sequence). V was trimmed by 6 bases and J by 7 bases, leaving 13 bases between them. Written as DNA, the CDR3 is TGTGCCAGCAGTTCAACGACCCGAGAGCAGTACTTC. Its protein is CASSSTTREQYF.

This clone showed up just once. The genes are TRBV27 and TRBJ2-5; weak D call: TRBD1 (6 bases). Germline V CDR1 and CDR2: MNHEY, SMNVEV (reference sequence). The CDR3 has 15 amino acids. V gave up 5 bases and J gave up 5 bases, with 18 bases separating them. The CDR3 nucleotides are TGTGCCAGCAGTACCCTCGCAGGGGCCGAGGAGACCCAGTACTTC. Protein sequence: CASSTLAGAEETQYF.

The gene calls are TRBV5-1 and TRBJ2-5; 10 positions agree with TRBD1. The V segment lost 4 bases and the J segment 7 bases; nucleotides outside the gene matches: 10. The CDR3 covers 15 residues. The germline V gene has CDR1 SGHRS and CDR2 YFSETQ. CDR3 in amino acids: CASSVTGGTPRTQYF. The CDR3, as DNA: TGCGCCAGCAGCGTGACAGGGGGCACCCCTAGGACCCAGTACTTC.

The chain couples TRBV5-6 to TRBJ1-2; D remains unclear. The CDR3 runs 13 residues. In germline, CDR1 is SGHDT, CDR2 YYEEEE. Trimming took off 4 bases at V and 1 base at J, with 8 bases between the two ends. CDR3 in amino acids: CASSPDGNYGYTF. The DNA for the CDR3 is TGTGCCAGCAGCCCGGACGGTAACTATGGCTACACCTTC.